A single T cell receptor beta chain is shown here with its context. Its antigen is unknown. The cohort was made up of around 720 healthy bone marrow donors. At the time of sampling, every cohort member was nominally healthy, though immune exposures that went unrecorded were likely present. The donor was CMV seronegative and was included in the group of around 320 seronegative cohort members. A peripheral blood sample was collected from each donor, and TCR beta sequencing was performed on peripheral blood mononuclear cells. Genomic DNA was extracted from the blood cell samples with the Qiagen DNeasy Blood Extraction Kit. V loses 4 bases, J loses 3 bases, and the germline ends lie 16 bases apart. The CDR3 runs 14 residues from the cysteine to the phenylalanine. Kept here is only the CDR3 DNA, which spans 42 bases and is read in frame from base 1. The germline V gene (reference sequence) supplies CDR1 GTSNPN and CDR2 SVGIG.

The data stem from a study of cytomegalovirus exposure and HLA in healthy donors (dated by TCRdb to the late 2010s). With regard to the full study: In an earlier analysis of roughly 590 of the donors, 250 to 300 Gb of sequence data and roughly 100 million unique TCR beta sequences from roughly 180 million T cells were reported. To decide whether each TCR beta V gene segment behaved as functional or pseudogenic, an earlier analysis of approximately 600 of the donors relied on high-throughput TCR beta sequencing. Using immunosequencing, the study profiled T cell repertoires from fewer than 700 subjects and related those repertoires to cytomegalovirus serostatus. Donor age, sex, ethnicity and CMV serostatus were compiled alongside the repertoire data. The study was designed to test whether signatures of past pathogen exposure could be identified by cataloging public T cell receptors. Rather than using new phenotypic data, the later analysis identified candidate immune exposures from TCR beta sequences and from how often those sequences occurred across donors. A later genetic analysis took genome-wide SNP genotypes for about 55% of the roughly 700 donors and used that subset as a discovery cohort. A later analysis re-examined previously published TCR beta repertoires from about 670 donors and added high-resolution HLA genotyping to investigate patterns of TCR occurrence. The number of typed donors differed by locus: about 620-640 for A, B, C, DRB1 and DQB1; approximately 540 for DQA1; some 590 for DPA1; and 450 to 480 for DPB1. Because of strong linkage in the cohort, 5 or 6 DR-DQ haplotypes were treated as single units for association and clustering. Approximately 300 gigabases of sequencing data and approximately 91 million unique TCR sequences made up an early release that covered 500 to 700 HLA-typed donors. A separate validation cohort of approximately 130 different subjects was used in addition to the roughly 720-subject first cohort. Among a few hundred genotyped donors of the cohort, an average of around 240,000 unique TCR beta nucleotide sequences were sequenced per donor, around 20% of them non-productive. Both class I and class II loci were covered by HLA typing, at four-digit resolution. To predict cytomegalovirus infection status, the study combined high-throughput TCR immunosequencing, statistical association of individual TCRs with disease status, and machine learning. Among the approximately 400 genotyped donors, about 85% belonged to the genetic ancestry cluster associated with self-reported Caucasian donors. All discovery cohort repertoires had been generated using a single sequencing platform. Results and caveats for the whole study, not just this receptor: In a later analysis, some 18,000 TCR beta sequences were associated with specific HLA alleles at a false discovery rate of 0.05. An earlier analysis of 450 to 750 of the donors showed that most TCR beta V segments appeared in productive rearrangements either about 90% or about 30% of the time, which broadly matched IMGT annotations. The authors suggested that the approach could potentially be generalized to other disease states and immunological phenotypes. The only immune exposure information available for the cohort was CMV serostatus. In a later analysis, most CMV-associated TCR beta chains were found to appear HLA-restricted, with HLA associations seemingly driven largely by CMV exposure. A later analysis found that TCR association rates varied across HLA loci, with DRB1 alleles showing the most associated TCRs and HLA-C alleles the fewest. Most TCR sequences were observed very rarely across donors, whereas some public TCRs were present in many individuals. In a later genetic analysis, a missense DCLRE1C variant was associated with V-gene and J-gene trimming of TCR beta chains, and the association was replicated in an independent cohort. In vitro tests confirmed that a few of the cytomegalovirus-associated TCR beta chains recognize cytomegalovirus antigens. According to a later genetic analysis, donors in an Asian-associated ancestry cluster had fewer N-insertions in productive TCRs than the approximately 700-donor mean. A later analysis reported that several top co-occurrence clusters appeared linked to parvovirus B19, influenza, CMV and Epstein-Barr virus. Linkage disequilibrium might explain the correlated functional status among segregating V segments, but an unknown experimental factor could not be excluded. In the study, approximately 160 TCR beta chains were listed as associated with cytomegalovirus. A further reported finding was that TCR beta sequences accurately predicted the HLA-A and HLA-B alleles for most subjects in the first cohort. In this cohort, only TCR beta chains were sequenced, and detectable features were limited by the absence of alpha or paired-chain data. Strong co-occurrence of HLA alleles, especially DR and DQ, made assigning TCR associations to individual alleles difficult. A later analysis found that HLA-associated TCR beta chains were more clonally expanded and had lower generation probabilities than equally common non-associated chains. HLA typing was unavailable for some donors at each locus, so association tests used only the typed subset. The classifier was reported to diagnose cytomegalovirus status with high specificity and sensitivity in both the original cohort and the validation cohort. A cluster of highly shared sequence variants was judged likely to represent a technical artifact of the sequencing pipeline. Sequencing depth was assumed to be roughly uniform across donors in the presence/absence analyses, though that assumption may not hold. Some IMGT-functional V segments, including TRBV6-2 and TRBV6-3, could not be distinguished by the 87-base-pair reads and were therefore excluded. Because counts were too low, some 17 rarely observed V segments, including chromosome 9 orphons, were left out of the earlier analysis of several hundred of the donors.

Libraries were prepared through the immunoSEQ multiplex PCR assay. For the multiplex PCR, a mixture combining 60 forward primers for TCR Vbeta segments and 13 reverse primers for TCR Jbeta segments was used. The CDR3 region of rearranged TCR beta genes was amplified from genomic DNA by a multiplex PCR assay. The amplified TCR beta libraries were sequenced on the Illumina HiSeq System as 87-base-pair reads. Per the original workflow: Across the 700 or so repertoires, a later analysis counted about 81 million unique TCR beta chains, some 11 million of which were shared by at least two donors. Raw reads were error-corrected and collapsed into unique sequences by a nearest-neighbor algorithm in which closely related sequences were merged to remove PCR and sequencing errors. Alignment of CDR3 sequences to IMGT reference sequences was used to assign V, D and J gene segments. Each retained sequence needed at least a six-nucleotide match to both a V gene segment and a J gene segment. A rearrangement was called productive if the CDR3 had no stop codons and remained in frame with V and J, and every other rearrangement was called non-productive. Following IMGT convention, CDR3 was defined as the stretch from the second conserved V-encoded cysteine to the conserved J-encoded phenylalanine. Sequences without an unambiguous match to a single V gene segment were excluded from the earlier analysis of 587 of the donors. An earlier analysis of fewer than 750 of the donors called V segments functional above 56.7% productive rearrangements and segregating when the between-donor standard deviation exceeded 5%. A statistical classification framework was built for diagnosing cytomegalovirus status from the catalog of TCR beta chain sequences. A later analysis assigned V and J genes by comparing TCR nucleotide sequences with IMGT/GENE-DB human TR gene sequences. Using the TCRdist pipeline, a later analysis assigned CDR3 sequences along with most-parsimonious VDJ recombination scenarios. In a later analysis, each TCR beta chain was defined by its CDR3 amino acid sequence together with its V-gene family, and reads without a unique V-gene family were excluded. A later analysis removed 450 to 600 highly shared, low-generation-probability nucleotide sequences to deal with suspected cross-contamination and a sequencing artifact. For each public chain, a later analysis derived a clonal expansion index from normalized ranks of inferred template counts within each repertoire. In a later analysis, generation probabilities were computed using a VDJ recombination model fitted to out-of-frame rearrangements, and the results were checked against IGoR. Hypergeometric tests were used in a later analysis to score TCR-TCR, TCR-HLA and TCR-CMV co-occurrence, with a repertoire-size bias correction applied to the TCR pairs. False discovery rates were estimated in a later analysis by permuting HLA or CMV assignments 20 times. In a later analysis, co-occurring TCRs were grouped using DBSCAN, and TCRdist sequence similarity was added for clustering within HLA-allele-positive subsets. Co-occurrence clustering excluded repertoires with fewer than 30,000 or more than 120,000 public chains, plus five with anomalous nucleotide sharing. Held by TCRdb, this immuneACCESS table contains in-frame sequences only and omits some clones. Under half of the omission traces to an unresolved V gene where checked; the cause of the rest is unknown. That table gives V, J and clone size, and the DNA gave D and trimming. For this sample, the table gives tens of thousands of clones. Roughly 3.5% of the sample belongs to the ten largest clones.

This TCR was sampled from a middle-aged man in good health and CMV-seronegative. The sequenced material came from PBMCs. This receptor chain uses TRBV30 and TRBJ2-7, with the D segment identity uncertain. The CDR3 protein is CAWNPMVVSYEQYF. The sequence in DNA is TGTGCCTGGAACCCGATGGTAGTGAGCTACGAGCAGTACTTC.